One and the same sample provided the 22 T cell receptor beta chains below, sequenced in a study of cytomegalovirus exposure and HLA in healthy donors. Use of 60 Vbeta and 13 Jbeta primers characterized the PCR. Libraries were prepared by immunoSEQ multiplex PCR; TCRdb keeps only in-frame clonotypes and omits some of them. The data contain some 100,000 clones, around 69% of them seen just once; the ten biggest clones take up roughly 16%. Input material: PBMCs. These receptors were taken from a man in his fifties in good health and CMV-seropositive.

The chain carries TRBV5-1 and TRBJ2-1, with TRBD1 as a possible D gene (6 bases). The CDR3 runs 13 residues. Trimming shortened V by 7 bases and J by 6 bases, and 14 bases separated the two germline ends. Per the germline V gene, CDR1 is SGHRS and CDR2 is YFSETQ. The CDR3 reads CASRQDVANEQFF. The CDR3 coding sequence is TGCGCCAGCCGACAGGACGTGGCCAATGAGCAGTTCTTC. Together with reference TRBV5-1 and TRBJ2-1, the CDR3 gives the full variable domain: KAGVTQTPRYLIKTRGQQVTLSCSPISGHRSVSWYQQTPGQGLQFLFEYFSETQRNKGNFPGRFSGRQFSNSRSEMNVSTLELGDSALYLCASRQDVANEQFFGPGTRLTVL.

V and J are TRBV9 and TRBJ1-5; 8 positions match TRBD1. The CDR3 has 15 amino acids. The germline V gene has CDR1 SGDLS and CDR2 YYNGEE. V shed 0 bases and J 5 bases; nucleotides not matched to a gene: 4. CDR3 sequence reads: CASSVGQGRDQPQHF. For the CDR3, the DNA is TGTGCCAGCAGCGTAGGACAGGGGCGAGATCAGCCCCAGCATTTT.

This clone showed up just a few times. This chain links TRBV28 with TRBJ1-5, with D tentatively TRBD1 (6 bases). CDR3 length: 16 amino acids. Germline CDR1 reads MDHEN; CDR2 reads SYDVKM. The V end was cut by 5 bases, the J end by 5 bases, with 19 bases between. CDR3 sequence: CASSPYPQGIDQPQHF. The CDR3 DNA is TGTGCCAGCAGTCCCTACCCACAGGGTATAGATCAGCCCCAGCATTTT. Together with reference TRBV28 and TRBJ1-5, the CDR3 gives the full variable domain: DVKVTQSSRYLVKRTGEKVFLECVQDMDHENMFWYRQDPGLGLRLIYFSYDVKMKEKGDIPEGYSVSREKKERFSLILESASTNQTSMYLCASSPYPQGIDQPQHFGDGTRLSIL.

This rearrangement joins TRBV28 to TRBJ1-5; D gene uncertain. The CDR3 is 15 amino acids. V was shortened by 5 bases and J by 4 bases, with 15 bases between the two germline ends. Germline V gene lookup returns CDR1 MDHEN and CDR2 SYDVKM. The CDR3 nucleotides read TGTGCCAGCAGTGTCGCCGGGAGCCCAAATCAGCCCCAGCATTTT. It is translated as CASSVAGSPNQPQHF.

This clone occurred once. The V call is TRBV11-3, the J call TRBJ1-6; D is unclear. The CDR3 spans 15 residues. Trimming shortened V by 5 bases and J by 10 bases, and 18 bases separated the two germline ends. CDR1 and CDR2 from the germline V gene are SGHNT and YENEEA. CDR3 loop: CASSTRQSSGSPLHF. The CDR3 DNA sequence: TGTGCCAGCAGCACTAGACAATCCTCAGGATCACCCCTCCACTTT.

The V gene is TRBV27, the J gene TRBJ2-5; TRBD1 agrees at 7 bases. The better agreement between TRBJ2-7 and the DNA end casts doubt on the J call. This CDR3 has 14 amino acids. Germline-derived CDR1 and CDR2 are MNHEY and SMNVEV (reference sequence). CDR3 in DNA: TGTGCCAGCAGTTTCGGGGACAGTACCTACGAGCAGTACTTC. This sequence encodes CASSFGDSTYEQYF.

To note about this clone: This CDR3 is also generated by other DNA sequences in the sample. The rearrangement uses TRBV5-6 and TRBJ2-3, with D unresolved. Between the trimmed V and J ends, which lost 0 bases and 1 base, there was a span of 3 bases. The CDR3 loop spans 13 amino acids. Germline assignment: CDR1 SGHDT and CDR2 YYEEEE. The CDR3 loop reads CASSLGGTDTQYF. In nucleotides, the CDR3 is TGTGCCAGCAGCTTGGGCGGCACAGATACGCAGTATTTT.

This chain's CDR3 is CASMRGRETQYF. CDR3 nucleotides: TGTGCCAGCATGAGGGGGCGGGAGACCCAGTACTTC. This chain uses TRBV7-9 with TRBJ2-5; 7 bases match TRBD1. Germline CDR1 reads SEHNR; CDR2 reads FQNEAQ (reference sequence). The V gene end was trimmed by 7 bases and the J gene end by 5 bases; junction bases not matched to a gene: 4. The CDR3 spans 12 residues.

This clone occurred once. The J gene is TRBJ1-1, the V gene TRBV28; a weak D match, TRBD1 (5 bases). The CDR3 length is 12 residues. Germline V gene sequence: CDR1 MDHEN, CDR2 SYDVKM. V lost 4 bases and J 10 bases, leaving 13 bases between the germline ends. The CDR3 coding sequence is TGTGCCAGCAGTTCAAGTTCTAGGGGAGCTTTCTTT. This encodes CASSSSSRGAFF.

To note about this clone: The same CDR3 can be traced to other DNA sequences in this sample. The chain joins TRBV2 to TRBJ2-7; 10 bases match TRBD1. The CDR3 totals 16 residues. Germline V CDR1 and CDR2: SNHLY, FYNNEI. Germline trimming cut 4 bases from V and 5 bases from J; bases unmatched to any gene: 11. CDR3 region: CASSVPTRDRGHEQYF. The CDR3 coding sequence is TGTGCCAGCAGTGTACCAACCAGGGACAGGGGCCACGAGCAGTACTTC.

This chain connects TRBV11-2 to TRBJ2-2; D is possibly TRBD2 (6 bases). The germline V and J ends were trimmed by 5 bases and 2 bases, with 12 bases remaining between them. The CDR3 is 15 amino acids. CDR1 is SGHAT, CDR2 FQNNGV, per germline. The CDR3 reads CASSLGTVNTGELFF. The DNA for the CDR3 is TGTGCCAGCAGCCTCGGGACTGTTAACACCGGGGAGCTGTTTTTT.

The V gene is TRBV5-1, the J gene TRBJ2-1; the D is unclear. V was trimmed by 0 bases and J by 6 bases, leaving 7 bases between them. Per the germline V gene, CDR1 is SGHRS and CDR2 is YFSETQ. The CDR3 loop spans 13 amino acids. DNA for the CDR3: TGCGCCAGCAGCTTGGAACTGTTCAATGAGCAGTTCTTC. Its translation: CASSLELFNEQFF. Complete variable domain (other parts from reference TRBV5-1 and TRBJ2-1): KAGVTQTPRYLIKTRGQQVTLSCSPISGHRSVSWYQQTPGQGLQFLFEYFSETQRNKGNFPGRFSGRQFSNSRSEMNVSTLELGDSALYLCASSLELFNEQFFGPGTRLTVL.

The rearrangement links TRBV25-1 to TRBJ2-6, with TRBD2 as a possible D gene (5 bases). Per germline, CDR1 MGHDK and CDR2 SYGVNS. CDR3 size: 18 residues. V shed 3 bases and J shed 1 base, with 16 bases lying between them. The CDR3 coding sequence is TGTGCCAGCAGTGACCCTGCGAGGGCGGGTTCTGGGGCCAACGTCCTGACTTTC. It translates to CASSDPARAGSGANVLTF.

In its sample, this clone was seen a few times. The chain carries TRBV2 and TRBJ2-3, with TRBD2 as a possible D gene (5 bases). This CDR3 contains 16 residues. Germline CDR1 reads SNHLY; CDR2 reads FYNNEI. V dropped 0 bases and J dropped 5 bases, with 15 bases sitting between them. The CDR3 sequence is CASSEASGGAGDTQYF. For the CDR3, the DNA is TGTGCCAGCAGTGAAGCGAGCGGCGGAGCAGGAGATACGCAGTATTTT.

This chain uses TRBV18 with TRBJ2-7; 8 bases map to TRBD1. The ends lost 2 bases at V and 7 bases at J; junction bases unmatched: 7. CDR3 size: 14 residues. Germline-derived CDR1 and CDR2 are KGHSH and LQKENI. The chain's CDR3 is CASSPLDRVGEQYF. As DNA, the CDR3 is TGTGCCAGCTCACCATTGGACAGGGTGGGGGAGCAGTACTTC.

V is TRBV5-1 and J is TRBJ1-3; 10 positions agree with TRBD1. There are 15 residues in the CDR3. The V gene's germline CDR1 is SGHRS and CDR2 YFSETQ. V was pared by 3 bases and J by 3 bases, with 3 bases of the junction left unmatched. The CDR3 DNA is TGCGCCAGCAGCTCCGGACAGGGGGATGGAAACACCATATATTTT. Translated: CASSSGQGDGNTIYF.

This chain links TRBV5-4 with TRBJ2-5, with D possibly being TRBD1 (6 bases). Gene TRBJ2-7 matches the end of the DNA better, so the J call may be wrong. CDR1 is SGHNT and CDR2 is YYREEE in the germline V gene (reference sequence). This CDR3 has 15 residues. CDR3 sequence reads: CASSLEGTPPDEQYF. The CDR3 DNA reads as TGTGCCAGCAGCTTGGAAGGGACACCTCCTGACGAGCAGTACTTC.

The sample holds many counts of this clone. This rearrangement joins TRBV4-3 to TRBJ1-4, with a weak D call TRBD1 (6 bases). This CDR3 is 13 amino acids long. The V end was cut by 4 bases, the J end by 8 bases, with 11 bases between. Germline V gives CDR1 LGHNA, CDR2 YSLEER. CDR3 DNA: TGCGCCAGCAGCCTAACAGGGAACGAAAAACTGTTTTTT. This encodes CASSLTGNEKLFF.

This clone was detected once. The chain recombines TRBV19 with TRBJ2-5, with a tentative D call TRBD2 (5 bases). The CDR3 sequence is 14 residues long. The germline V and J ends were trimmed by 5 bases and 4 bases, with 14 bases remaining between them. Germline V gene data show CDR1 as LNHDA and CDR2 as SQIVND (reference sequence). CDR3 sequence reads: CASSPLLSGETQYF. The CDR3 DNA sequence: TGTGCCAGTAGTCCCCTACTGAGCGGAGAGACCCAGTACTTC. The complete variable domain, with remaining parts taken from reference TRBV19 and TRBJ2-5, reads DGGITQSPKYLFRKEGQNVTLSCEQNLNHDAMYWYRQDPGQGLRLIYYSQIVNDFQKGDIAEGYSVSREKKESFPLTVTSAQKNPTAFYLCASSPLLSGETQYFGPGTRLLVL.

CDR3: CASSMVTGTSVRAKNIQYF. CDR3 in DNA: TGTGCCAGTAGTATGGTCACCGGGACTAGCGTCCGAGCCAAAAACATTCAGTACTTC. This chain uses TRBV19 with TRBJ2-4, with 10 bases lining up with TRBD2. The V segment lost 3 bases and the J segment 0 bases; nucleotides outside the gene matches: 11. CDR1 and CDR2 from the germline V gene are LNHDA and SQIVND (reference sequence). This CDR3 is built from 19 residues.

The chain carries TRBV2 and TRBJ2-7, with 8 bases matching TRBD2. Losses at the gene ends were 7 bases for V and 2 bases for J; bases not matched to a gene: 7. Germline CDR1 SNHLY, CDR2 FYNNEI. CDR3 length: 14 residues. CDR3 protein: CASTFSGATYEQYF. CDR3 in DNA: TGTGCCAGCACTTTTAGCGGGGCAACCTACGAGCAGTACTTC.

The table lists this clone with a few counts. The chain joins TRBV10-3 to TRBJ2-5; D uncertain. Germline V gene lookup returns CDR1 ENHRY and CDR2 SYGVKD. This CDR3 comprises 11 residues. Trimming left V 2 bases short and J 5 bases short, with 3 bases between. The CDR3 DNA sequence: TGTGCCATCAGTGAGCGGGAGACCCAGTACTTC. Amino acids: CAISERETQYF.